The rows below give T cell receptor beta chains drawn from one sample of a study of cytomegalovirus exposure and HLA in healthy donors. Some clones are missing from TCRdb's copy, which holds only in-frame ones; the method was immunoSEQ multiplex PCR. Found here are 200,000 or so clones, 75% to 85% of them singletons; the top ten hold under 15%. Source material: PBMCs. All receptors come from a woman in her thirties in good health and CMV-seropositive. CDR3s include the opening cysteine and the closing phenylalanine or tryptophan. The D gene is left open where the match is weak. For some rows the clone size is stated as once, few or many, or as a class when expanded; others skip it.

j_gene,v_gene,abundance,d_gene,CDR3nt,CDR3aa
TRBJ2-2,TRBV5-1,-,TRBD1,TGCGCCAGCAGCTTGGTGGGACAGGGAAACACCGGGGAGCTGTTTTTT,CASSLVGQGNTGELFF
TRBJ2-3,TRBV19,-,TRBD2,TGTGCCAGTAGTTTGACTAGCGGTGGGGCAGATACGCAGTATTTT,CASSLTSGGADTQYF
TRBJ1-5,TRBV27,-,TRBD1,TGTGCCAGCAGCCCAGGACAGGGGGTTCAGCCCCAGCATTTT,CASSPGQGVQPQHF
TRBJ1-2,TRBV9,-,TRBD1,TGTGCCAGCAGCTCCTCGACAGGGGGCGGTGGCTACACCTTC,CASSSSTGGGGYTF
TRBJ2-1,TRBV11-2,-,TRBD1,TGTGCCAGCGGGTCCGGGACAGTCATTACTGAGCAGTTCTTC,CASGSGTVITEQFF
TRBJ1-3,TRBV7-8,-,-,TGTGCCAGCAGGGTCGACAGGGGAAACACCATATATTTT,CASRVDRGNTIYF
TRBJ2-3,TRBV27,-,TRBD1,TGTGCCAGCAGTTTCTGGACAGGGTGGGGCACAGATACGCAGTATTTT,CASSFWTGWGTDTQYF
TRBJ2-2,TRBV7-6,-,TRBD2,TGTGCCAGCAGCGAACTAGCGGGAGACTGGGAGCTGTTTTTT,CASSELAGDWELFF
TRBJ2-7,TRBV6-1,-,-,TGTGCCAGCACGCTAGAATCCTACGAGCAGTACTTC,CASTLESYEQYF
TRBJ2-3,TRBV5-1,once,-,TGCGCCAGCAGCCTGGGGGGGCGCACAGATACGCAGTATTTT,CASSLGGRTDTQYF
TRBJ2-3,TRBV19,-,TRBD1,TGTGCCAGTAGTATAATCGGGACAGCCAGCACAGATACGCAGTATTTT,CASSIIGTASTDTQYF
TRBJ1-2,TRBV30,-,-,TGTGCCTGGAGTGTAAGTCAGTATGGCTACACCTTC,CAWSVSQYGYTF
TRBJ2-1,TRBV5-1,-,-,TGCGCCAGCAGCAGGATTTCCGACAGCTCCTACAATGAGCAGTTCTTC,CASSRISDSSYNEQFF
TRBJ2-5,TRBV9,-,-,TGTGCCAGCAGCCGGAGGCTCCAAGAGACCCAGTACTTC,CASSRRLQETQYF
TRBJ2-7,TRBV21-1,-,-,TGTGCCAGCAGCAAATCAGGGGCTTTCTACGAGCAGTACTTC,CASSKSGAFYEQYF
TRBJ1-1,TRBV6-1,-,-,TGTGCCAGCAGTGAAGAGGGGAGGTACACTGAAGCTTTCTTT,CASSEEGRYTEAFF
TRBJ2-7,TRBV13,-,-,TGTGCCAGCAGCTTGGAGGATTCCTACGAGCAGTACTTC,CASSLEDSYEQYF
TRBJ2-7,TRBV30,-,TRBD2,TGTGCCTGGAGAGGACATACTAGCGGGAGAGCAGAGGGCGAGCAGTACTTC,CAWRGHTSGRAEGEQYF
TRBJ1-2,TRBV6-6,few,-,TGTGCCAGCAGCGATTCGGGACATATCGATGGCTACACCTTC,CASSDSGHIDGYTF
TRBJ2-1,TRBV18,-,-,TGTGCCAGCTCACCACGACACCTTAACTACAATGAGCAGTTCTTC,CASSPRHLNYNEQFF
TRBJ1-5,TRBV28,-,TRBD1,TGTGCCAGCAGTTGGGGACAGGGTGTCAATAGCAATCAGCCCCAGCATTTT,CASSWGQGVNSNQPQHF
TRBJ2-7,TRBV9,once,TRBD1,TGTGCCAGCAGCCCATGGGACAGGGGCGGCGAGCAGTACTTC,CASSPWDRGGEQYF